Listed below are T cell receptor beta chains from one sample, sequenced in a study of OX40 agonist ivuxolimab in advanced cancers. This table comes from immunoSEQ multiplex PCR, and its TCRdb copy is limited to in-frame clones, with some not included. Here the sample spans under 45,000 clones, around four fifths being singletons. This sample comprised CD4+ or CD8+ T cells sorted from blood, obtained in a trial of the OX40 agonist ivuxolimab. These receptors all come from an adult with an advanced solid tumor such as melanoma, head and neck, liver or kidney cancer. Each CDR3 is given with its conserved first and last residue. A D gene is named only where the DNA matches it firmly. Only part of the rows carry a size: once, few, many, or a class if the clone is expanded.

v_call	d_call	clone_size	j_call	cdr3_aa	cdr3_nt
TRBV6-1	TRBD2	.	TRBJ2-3	CASREMTSGTDTQYF	TGTGCCAGCAGGGAAATGACTAGCGGCACAGATACGCAGTATTTT
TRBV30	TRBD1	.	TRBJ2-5	CASADRGAGTQYF	TGTGCCTCCGCGGACAGGGGCGCGGGGACCCAGTACTTC
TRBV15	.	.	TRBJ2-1	CATSRVTGNNEQFF	TGTGCCACCAGCAGAGTCACAGGGAACAATGAGCAGTTCTTC
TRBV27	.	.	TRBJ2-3	CASSLVGGDTQYF	TGTGCCAGCAGTTTAGTAGGAGGCGATACGCAGTATTTT
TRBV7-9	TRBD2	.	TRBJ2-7	CASSSGTSGSREQYF	TGTGCCAGCAGCTCAGGGACTAGCGGGAGTCGCGAGCAGTACTTC
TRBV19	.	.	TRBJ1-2	CASRDGGYGGGYTF	TGTGCCAGTAGGGACGGAGGGTACGGAGGTGGCTACACCTTC
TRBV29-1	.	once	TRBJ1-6	CSASVGDINSPLHF	TGCAGCGCCAGTGTGGGGGACATTAATTCACCCCTCCACTTT
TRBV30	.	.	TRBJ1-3	CAWSVWGSGNTIYF	TGTGCCTGGAGTGTCTGGGGTTCTGGAAACACCATATATTTT
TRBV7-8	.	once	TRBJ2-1	CASSLRTGYNEQFF	TGTGCCAGCAGCTTAAGGACGGGGTACAATGAGCAGTTCTTC
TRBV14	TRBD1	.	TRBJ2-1	CASRPRDRGKNEQFF	TGTGCCAGCAGACCCCGGGACAGGGGTAAAAATGAGCAGTTCTTC
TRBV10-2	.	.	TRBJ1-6	CASSDRRQANNSPLHF	TGCGCCAGCAGTGATAGGAGGCAGGCAAATAATTCACCCCTCCACTTT
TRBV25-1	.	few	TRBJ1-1	CASSVQSGTEAFF	TGTGCCAGCAGTGTACAGAGTGGCACTGAAGCTTTCTTT
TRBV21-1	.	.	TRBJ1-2	CASSKGGGYGYTF	TGTGCCAGCAGCAAAGGTGGAGGGTATGGCTACACCTTC
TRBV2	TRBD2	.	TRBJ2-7	CASSENRLAGALSYEQYF	TGTGCCAGCAGTGAGAATCGACTAGCGGGGGCCTTATCCTACGAGCAGTACTTC
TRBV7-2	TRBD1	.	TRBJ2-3	CASRARGTVSTDTQYF	TGTGCCAGCAGGGCTCGAGGGACAGTGAGCACAGATACGCAGTATTTT
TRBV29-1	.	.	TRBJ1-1	CSVPRGGTVNTEAFF	TGCAGCGTTCCAAGGGGGGGTACAGTGAACACTGAAGCTTTCTTT
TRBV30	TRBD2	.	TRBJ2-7	CASTGGGEQYF	TGTGCCTCCACGGGGGGTGGCGAGCAGTACTTC
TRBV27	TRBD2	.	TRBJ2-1	CASSRTSGGAPYNEQFF	TGTGCCAGCAGCCGCACTAGCGGGGGGGCCCCTTACAATGAGCAGTTCTTC
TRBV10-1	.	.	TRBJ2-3	CASRLTRSGTDTQYF	TGCGCCAGCAGGCTGACTAGGTCCGGCACAGATACGCAGTATTTT
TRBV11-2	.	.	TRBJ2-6	CASSLGSRVVSGANVLTF	TGTGCCAGCAGCTTAGGGTCCCGGGTTGTTTCTGGGGCCAACGTCCTGACTTTC
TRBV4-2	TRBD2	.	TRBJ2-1	CASSQGTGLAGASDNEQFF	TGTGCCAGCAGCCAGGGCACGGGACTAGCGGGAGCGTCAGACAATGAGCAGTTCTTC